These T cell receptor beta chains were read from a single sample in a study of blood T cells in healthy people across ages. MiXCR, run by TCRdb on the 5' RACE reads, gives a single entry per CDR3 protein. The repertoire holds 650,000 to 1,000,000 distinct CDR3 sequences, with 35% to 40% as singletons. Sequenced input: blood. Source of these receptors: a man aged 18 to 35 in good health. Each CDR3 is given with its conserved first and last residue.

V gene: TRBV29-1; CDR3 protein: CSAAREAMNTEAFF
V gene: TRBV3-1; CDR3 protein: CASSQAQRTGSYGYTF
V gene: TRBV20-1; CDR3 protein: CSARPASHEQYF
V gene: TRBV7-2; CDR3 protein: CASSPILVLTDTQYF
V gene: TRBV20-1; CDR3 protein: CSATVARGYTF
V gene: TRBV18; CDR3 protein: CASTTSGDGELFF
V gene: TRBV20-1; CDR3 protein: CSASPRSYGYTF
V gene: TRBV12-3/TRBV12-4; CDR3 protein: CASSSSGPEKLFF
V gene: TRBV20-1; CDR3 protein: CSASPGTNLNTEAFF
V gene: TRBV5-1; CDR3 protein: CASSLAGAGTLYEQYF
V gene: TRBV9; CDR3 protein: CASSPTVTEHTEAFF
V gene: TRBV5-1; CDR3 protein: CASSAWGATNERLFF
V gene: TRBV10-3; CDR3 protein: CALSGQGTHEQYF
V gene: TRBV7-2; CDR3 protein: CASSLEGLTPTDTQYF
V gene: TRBV25-1; CDR3 protein: CASTTNVNTEAFF
V gene: TRBV4-1; CDR3 protein: CASSQDSGGWYGYTF
V gene: TRBV4-3; CDR3 protein: CASSQETISEQFF
V gene: TRBV29-1; CDR3 protein: CSVEGVDRAPHTDTQYF
V gene: TRBV5-1; CDR3 protein: CASSPTLAGGYNEQYF
V gene: TRBV20-1; CDR3 protein: CSASPTGTSYEQYF
V gene: TRBV2; CDR3 protein: CASSATDRVSTDTQYF
V gene: TRBV18; CDR3 protein: CASSPRAGTDEQYF
V gene: TRBV7-9; CDR3 protein: CASSLKGQGVEQFF
V gene: TRBV9; CDR3 protein: CASSAGTTYEQYF
V gene: TRBV29-1; CDR3 protein: CSVEDLAGNYGYTF
V gene: TRBV7-3; CDR3 protein: CASSLTVGIASNEQFF
V gene: TRBV5-5; CDR3 protein: CASSSQTVNTEAFF
V gene: TRBV4-2; CDR3 protein: CASSQEIVPGILLAKNIQYF
V gene: TRBV6-5; CDR3 protein: CASSPRQGGHRYAYF
V gene: TRBV5-1; CDR3 protein: CASSPLAHSYEQYF
V gene: TRBV7-9; CDR3 protein: CASSLALETQFF
V gene: TRBV20-1; CDR3 protein: CSASRLARADTQYF
V gene: TRBV12-3/TRBV12-4; CDR3 protein: CASSLALAPYTQYF
V gene: TRBV4-3; CDR3 protein: CASSQESGGEWGSNQPQHF
V gene: TRBV4-1; CDR3 protein: CASSHIGPSGEKLFF
V gene: TRBV5-5; CDR3 protein: CASRSTQGAGTEAFF
V gene: TRBV6-2/TRBV6-3; CDR3 protein: CASSYTGLQETQYF
V gene: TRBV6-2/TRBV6-3; CDR3 protein: CASTLSGGGYNEQYF
V gene: TRBV12-3/TRBV12-4; CDR3 protein: CASTATGVGELFF
V gene: TRBV12-3/TRBV12-4; CDR3 protein: CASSLRRKGLTDTQYF